Listed here are 5 T cell receptor beta chains from one sample, sequenced in a study of naive and memory T cell subsets. Two oligonucleotides, mixed equimolar, formed the beta constant-region primer covering TRBC1 and TRBC2. Each CDR3 protein is one row after TCRdb ran MiXCR on the UMI-ligation and nested PCR reads. The sample holds over 75,000 distinct CDR3 sequences, roughly 13% seen once. Sequencing was done on a sample of central memory CD4+ T cells from blood. These receptors came from a human donor in good health.

The J gene is TRBJ1-5, the V gene TRBV3-1, with D perhaps TRBD1 (5 bases). The CDR3 is 13 residues long. Trimming pared 0 bases from V and 7 bases from J, leaving 7 bases between. The germline V gene has CDR1 LGHDT and CDR2 YNNKEL (reference sequence). The CDR3 here is CASSQDRGQPQHF. The CDR3 DNA sequence: TGTGCCAGCAGCCAAGATCGGGGGCAGCCCCAGCATTTT.

This rearrangement joins TRBV5-1 to TRBJ2-3; the match to TRBD2 covers 9 bases. J gave up 5 bases and V 1 base, and 2 bases lay outside the gene matches. Germline V gives CDR1 SGHRS, CDR2 YFSETQ. CDR3 length equals 14 residues. CDR3 DNA sequence: TGCGCCAGCAGCTTGAGGACTAGCGAAGATACGCAGTATTTT. As protein: CASSLRTSEDTQYF.

This clonotype has a count of ten or more. The gene calls are TRBV20-1 and TRBJ2-3, with 14 bases fitting TRBD2. The junction had 6 bases not matched to a gene; V was cut back by 6 bases and J by 4 bases. Germline assignment: CDR1 DFQATT and CDR2 SNEGSKA (reference sequence). There are 15 residues in the CDR3. The CDR3 loop is CSAQGLAGGSDTQYF. Here the CDR3 DNA reads TGCAGTGCCCAAGGACTAGCGGGAGGCTCAGATACGCAGTATTTT.

The table lists this clonotype with many counts. This sequence joins TRBV6-1 and TRBJ2-2; D unclear. The CDR3 runs to 15 residues. The V gene's germline CDR1 is MNHNS and CDR2 SASEGT. Trimming took 6 bases from V and 0 from J, leaving 11 bases between them. This chain's CDR3 is CASRREAANTGELFF. The CDR3 bases are TGTGCCAGCAGAAGGGAAGCAGCGAACACCGGGGAGCTGTTTTTT.

The genes are TRBV27 and TRBJ2-1; 8 bases are shared with TRBD2. Germline V gene lookup returns CDR1 MNHEY and CDR2 SMNVEV (reference sequence). This CDR3 is built from 16 residues. The V segment lost 0 bases and the J segment 7 bases; nucleotides outside the gene matches: 8. The CDR3 sequence: CASSLSGSGKGNEQFF. DNA of the CDR3: TGTGCCAGCAGTTTATCGGGTAGCGGGAAAGGGAATGAGCAGTTCTTC.